Below, one TCR beta chain is given with its context. These data are taken from a study of blood T cell repertoires in COVID-19. CDR3 length: 12 amino acids. Methods used by the authors: Amplification of reference gene primers provided the estimated nucleated cell counts. Method: immunoSEQ multiplex PCR; TCRdb's copy keeps in-frame clones and lacks some. The DNA gave D and trimming, while V, J and clone size come from that table. Among 200,000 or so clones listed, more than 65% were seen once. The chain links TRBV21-1 to TRBJ1-5; the table gives TRBD1 as D, unverified against the DNA. TRBV21-1 is annotated as a pseudogene. The source material was peripheral blood. This TCR was sampled from a human donor in a cohort sampled during active COVID-19. The chain's CDR3 is CASGAQGQPQHF. The CDR3 DNA reads as TGTGCCAGCGGGGCACAGGGACAGCCCCAGCATTTT.